This TCR beta chain was obtained from a study of CD8 T cells in ankylosing spondylitis. TCRdb reprocessed the 5' RACE reads with MiXCR, giving one entry per CDR3 protein. The sample lists about 90,000 distinct CDR3 sequences; around 27% were seen once. The CDR3 totals 16 residues. Looked up from germline, CDR1 is DFQATT and CDR2 is SNEGSKA (reference sequence). The ends lost 3 bases at V and 1 base at J; junction bases unmatched: 9. This clonotype was detected only a few times. This sequence joins TRBV20-1 and TRBJ2-7; 10 bases map to TRBD2. This receptor was obtained from a male donor with ankylosing spondylitis or in good health (not recorded which). The sample taken for sequencing was blood, either unsorted or a sorted T cell fraction (not recorded which). The CDR3 nucleotides are TGCAGTGCTAGGGGGAGGACTAGCGGTATGTCCTACGAGCAGTACTTC. Amino acid sequence: CSARGRTSGMSYEQYF.